One and the same sample provided the 4 T cell receptor beta chains below, sequenced in a study of Graves' ophthalmopathy and Graves' hyperthyroidism. For repertoire sequencing, the TCR beta CDR3 regions were amplified from RNA transcripts. Second-round multiplex PCR followed a first-round RT-PCR using HTBI primers. From the multiplex PCR reads, TCRdb called clonotypes with MiXCR, one entry per CDR3 protein. This table holds roughly 500,000 distinct CDR3 sequences, under 15% found once. The sequencing sample was made of blood. Source of these receptors: a woman in her 30s with Graves' ophthalmopathy.

In its sample, this clonotype was seen many times. The V and J genes are TRBV4-1 and TRBJ1-2, with TRBD1 as a possible D gene (6 bases). Germline V gene lookup returns CDR1 MGHRA and CDR2 YSYEKL. Trimming stripped 4 bases from V and 7 bases from J, with 19 bases between. CDR3 length equals 15 residues. CDR3 region: CASSPRSQGPSGYTF. The CDR3 DNA is TGCGCCAGCAGCCCCCGCAGCCAGGGGCCGAGTGGCTACACCTTC.

This clonotype was detected many times. The chain carries TRBV9 and TRBJ2-2; no firm D call. The CDR3 sequence is 15 residues long. With 0 bases removed from V and 3 bases from J, the gap between germline ends came to 9 bases. From germline, CDR1 is SGDLS and CDR2 YYNGEE. CDR3 residues: CASSVDHSYTGELFF. DNA of the CDR3: TGTGCCAGCAGCGTAGATCACAGCTACACCGGGGAGCTGTTTTTT.

This clonotype has ten or more counts. V gene TRBV7-9 combines with J gene TRBJ1-2; weak D call: TRBD1 (6 bases). The CDR3 covers 14 residues. V was pared by 5 bases and J by 0 bases, with 10 bases between. CDR1 is SEHNR and CDR2 is FQNEAQ in the germline V gene (reference sequence). The CDR3 sequence: CASSPGVANYGYTF. The DNA of the CDR3 is TGTGCCAGCAGCCCAGGGGTAGCTAACTATGGCTACACCTTC. The full variable domain, with the rest looked up from reference TRBV7-9 and TRBJ1-2, is DTGVSQNPRHKITKRGQNVTFRCDPISEHNRLYWYRQTLGQGPEFLTYFQNEAQLEKSRLLSDRFSAERPKGSFSTLEIQRTEQGDSAMYLCASSPGVANYGYTFGSGTRLTVV.

This chain joins TRBV12-3 or TRBV12-4 and TRBJ2-5; 7 bases are a match to TRBD1. This CDR3 has 14 amino acids. With V trimmed by 8 bases and J by 12 bases, 18 bases remained unmatched. The CDR3 DNA reads as TGTGCCAGCGGACCCCCGACAGGGTTGGAGACGGAGTACTTC. This codes for CASGPPTGLETEYF.